This T cell receptor (beta chain) was identified in a study of cytomegalovirus exposure and HLA in healthy donors. Measured with immunoSEQ multiplex PCR; TCRdb has only the in-frame clones, and not every one. The sample has tens of thousands of clones, 85% to 95% seen once. Per the germline V gene, CDR1 is WNHNN and CDR2 is SYGVQD (reference sequence). With V trimmed by 5 bases and J by 5 bases, 3 bases remained unmatched. This CDR3 region has 13 residues. Findings and limits, study-wide: The study flagged about 150 TCR beta chains as cytomegalovirus-associated.

Notes on this clone: Its antigen remains unknown.

Sequencing was performed on PBMCs. This TCR came from a man between 18 and 35 years old in good health and CMV-seronegative. The chain recombines TRBV10-1 with TRBJ2-7; 10 bases align to TRBD1. CDR3 DNA: TGCGCCAGCAGTCGGGACAGGGGCAACGAGCAGTACTTC. Encoded protein: CASSRDRGNEQYF.